The present entry profiles one T cell receptor (beta chain) with its context. The antigen it recognizes is unknown. No base qualities exist here, and no much larger clone lies one base off it. This sample was included in a study of blood T cell repertoires in COVID-19 (dated by TCRdb to 2018 to 2020). For the study in its entirety: Samples from collaborators originated in the United States, Italy and Spain and spanned both the acute and convalescent phases of COVID-19. Where HLA class I and class II types were available, the types were taken from metadata supplied by the sample provider, not from assay-based typing. Deeply sampled blood TCRbeta repertoires from subjects exposed to, actively infected with, or recovered from COVID-19 were included in the dataset. Samples were obtained from the ongoing ImmuneRACE study (first 160 participants) and from some 1,300 subjects provided by 6 global collaborators. The material from the prospective study consisted of cDNA or gDNA derived from T cells, B-cell-depleted T cells, or PBMCs. A freely available public database, intended as a resource for researchers studying the immune response to SARS-CoV-2, is where the repertoires were released. A de-identified subject ID, COVID-19 status, age in years and sex were almost always included in the sample metadata. The research as a whole found: The quantity of clinical and demographic metadata differed by source and by participant and was supplied without curation.

The immunoSEQ Assay, a bias-controlled multiplex PCR, was used to amplify TCRbeta CDR3 regions from genomic DNA. Per the authors' processing: The number of nucleated cells in each sample was estimated from the amplification of reference gene primers within the assay. To quantify the absolute abundance of each unique TCRbeta CDR3 rearrangement, sequence reads were collapsed and filtered. For each sample, productive Simpson clonality was calculated by taking the square root of Simpson's diversity index across productive rearrangements. In its TCRdb copy, this immuneACCESS table keeps in-frame sequences only and misses some clones. Where compared with another copy, unresolved V genes explain less than half of these, and the others have no known cause. D and trimming come from the DNA, and the V and J calls and clone size come from that table. Here the sample has 70,000 to 75,000 clones; about four fifths occur a single time. 28% of the sample lies in the top ten.

Whole blood was collected in K2EDTA tubes by collaborating institutions according to the institutions' own protocols. For TCRbeta analysis, collaborator samples were shipped as frozen whole blood, as isolated PBMCs, or as DNA extracted from either sample type. Trimming takes 5 bases off V and 4 bases off J; junction bases not matched to a gene: 13. From the cysteine up to the phenylalanine, the CDR3 has a length of 16 residues. CDR3 DNA only is kept here, 48 bases in frame from base 1. CDR1 SGHAT and CDR2 FQNNGV are derived from the germline V gene. This sequence originates from a man in his 70s with acute or convalescent COVID-19. The sample comprised peripheral blood. The rearranged chain carries TRBV11-2 and TRBJ1-2; the central 7 bases match TRBD1. The nucleotide sequence reads as follows: TGTGCCAGCAGCCCATCAGACAGGGCGCAGGTCTATGGCTACACCTTC. It translates to CASSPSDRAQVYGYTF. With the rest looked up from the reference TRBV11-2 and TRBJ1-2 genes rather than sequenced, the full variable domain is EAGVAQSPRYKIIEKRQSVAFWCNPISGHATLYWYQQILGQGPKLLIQFQNNGVVDDSQLPKDRFSAERLKGVDSTLKIQPAKLEDSAVYLCASSPSDRAQVYGYTFGSGTRLTVV.